Listed below are T cell receptor beta chains from one sample, sequenced in a study of blood T cell repertoires in COVID-19. This table comes from immunoSEQ multiplex PCR, and its TCRdb copy is limited to in-frame clones, with some not included. This sample has about 260,000 clones, with about 89% found just once. Sample: peripheral blood. The receptors derive from a man aged 35 to 55 who had recovered from COVID-19. CDR3s include the opening cysteine and the closing phenylalanine or tryptophan. The D gene is left open where the match is weak. Part of the rows lack a size; the others show once, few, many or a class for expanded clones.

v_gene	d_gene	j_gene	abundance	CDR3nt	CDR3aa
TRBV10-1	-	TRBJ2-7	-	TGCGCCAGCAGTGAAAGGGGGGGGCAGCCCTACGAGCAGTACTTC	CASSERGGQPYEQYF
TRBV4-3	-	TRBJ2-5	-	TGCGCCAGCAGCCAAGACACGGGGGACGTACAAGAGACCCAGTACTTC	CASSQDTGDVQETQYF
TRBV5-6	TRBD1	TRBJ2-7	-	TGTGCCAGCAGCTTAGGGACAGGGCTATACGAGCAGTACTTC	CASSLGTGLYEQYF
TRBV5-6	-	TRBJ2-7	-	TGTGCCAGCAGCTTGGGGGCAGGTTGGAACGAGCAGTACTTC	CASSLGAGWNEQYF
TRBV20-1	-	TRBJ2-5	-	TGCAGTGCTAGAAGGGGGGAGACCCAGTACTTC	CSARRGETQYF
TRBV12-5	TRBD1	TRBJ1-2	-	TGTGCTAGTGGTTTGGACCGGGACAGGGCGTATGGCTACACCTTC	CASGLDRDRAYGYTF
TRBV6-6	TRBD2	TRBJ2-1	-	TGTGCCAGCGTCGGGACTAGCGGGGGCAATGAGCAGTTCTTC	CASVGTSGGNEQFF
TRBV5-4	TRBD2	TRBJ2-1	-	TGTGCCAGCAGCACGGCGTTAAGACGGGGGGGGGACAATGAGCAGTTCTTC	CASSTALRRGGDNEQFF
TRBV7-2	-	TRBJ2-7	few	TGTGCCAGCAGCTGGGCGAGCGGAAGCTCCTACGAGCAGTACTTC	CASSWASGSSYEQYF
TRBV7-9	-	TRBJ1-5	once	TGTGCCAGCAGCTTGCAGGGGAGTCAGCCCCAGCATTTT	CASSLQGSQPQHF
TRBV12-3/TRBV12-4	TRBD1	TRBJ2-7	few	TGTGCCAGCAGTTGGGGACAGTACTACGAGCAGTACTTC	CASSWGQYYEQYF
TRBV5-6	-	TRBJ2-7	-	TGTGCCAGCTCCCAGCGATCTCCCTACGAGCAGTACTTC	CASSQRSPYEQYF
TRBV2	-	TRBJ2-5	-	TGTGCCAGCAGACGTCCTAGCGTTAAAGAGACCCAGTACTTC	CASRRPSVKETQYF
TRBV21-1	-	TRBJ1-1	-	TGTGCCAGCAGGACGACAGGGAACACTGAAGCTTTCTTT	CASRTTGNTEAFF
TRBV19	TRBD2	TRBJ2-7	-	TGTGCCAGTAGTAAGATAGCGGGAACCCTTGGGGAGCAGTACTTC	CASSKIAGTLGEQYF
TRBV7-3	-	TRBJ1-6	-	TGTGCCAGCAGCTTATCGGGCAGGGAAGGTTCACCCCTCCACTTT	CASSLSGREGSPLHF
TRBV2	-	TRBJ2-1	-	TGTGCCAGCAGTGAAGCGCGAGGCGATGAGCAGTTCTTC	CASSEARGDEQFF